These 8 T cell receptor beta chains originate from one sample sequenced in a study of shared clonotypes between healthy human individuals. Profiled with immunoSEQ multiplex PCR; TCRdb holds only in-frame clones, not every one. The sample holds fewer than 550,000 clones, about three quarters seen once. Sample: PBMCs. These receptors came from a woman aged 35 to 49 in good health. Some clones in this sample may be carry-over from other donors' samples.

This chain uses TRBV27 with TRBJ1-1, with D possibly TRBD1 on 6 matching bases. The CDR3 runs 12 residues. Trimming left V 7 bases short and J 4 bases short, with 10 bases between. In germline, CDR1 is MNHEY, CDR2 SMNVEV (reference sequence). CDR3 in amino acids: CASKGGSTEAFF. The CDR3 DNA reads as TGTGCCAGCAAAGGGGGGAGCACTGAAGCTTTCTTT.

The chain is built from TRBV5-3 and TRBJ1-1, with D unclear. TRBV5-3 is given ORF status, its function remaining uncertain. Trimming shortened V by 6 bases and J by 3 bases, and 15 bases separated the two germline ends. This CDR3 is 14 amino acids long. CDR3 DNA: TGTGCCAGAAAGGAGGGCGTGAAACACACTGAAGCTTTCTTT. Translated, it gives CARKEGVKHTEAFF.

Details on this clone: This same CDR3 is encoded by further DNA sequences in the sample. The J gene is TRBJ1-2, the V gene TRBV30; D is undetermined. V was pared by 0 bases and J by 2 bases, with 10 bases between. Germline values: CDR1 GTSNPN, CDR2 SVGIG (reference sequence). The CDR3 has 14 residues. The CDR3 region is CAWSVVGVNYGYTF. CDR3 in DNA: TGTGCCTGGAGTGTAGTAGGAGTCAACTATGGCTACACCTTC.

This clone was counted a single time. J is TRBJ2-5 and V is TRBV15; D is possibly TRBD1 or TRBD2 (5 bases each). The CDR3 extends over 13 amino acids. Germline V CDR1 and CDR2: LNHNV, YYDKDF (reference sequence). V was pared by 8 bases and J by 1 base, with 11 bases between. CDR3 bases: TGTGCCACCGCCAGGGAGATCCAAGAGACCCAGTACTTC. Translated, it gives CATAREIQETQYF.

Remarks on this clone: In the same sample, other DNA sequences code for this CDR3. This chain joins TRBV19 and TRBJ2-5; a possible D gene is TRBD2 (6 bases). Looked up from germline, CDR1 is LNHDA and CDR2 is SQIVND (reference sequence). The CDR3 is 14 amino acids. V was shortened by 1 base and J by 2 bases, with 8 bases between the two germline ends. CDR3 region: CASSIGDSQETQYF. CDR3 coding DNA: TGTGCCAGTAGTATAGGGGACTCTCAAGAGACCCAGTACTTC.

In its sample, this clone was seen a few times. J is TRBJ2-5 and V is TRBV5-6; 13 bases are shared with TRBD2. There are 14 residues in the CDR3. Germline CDR1 and CDR2: SGHDT and YYEEEE. V was pared by 3 bases and J by 14 bases, with 10 bases of the junction left unmatched. Here the CDR3 reads CASSSPTSGRPPYF. CDR3 bases: TGTGCCAGCAGCTCGCCGACTAGCGGGAGGCCGCCCTACTTC.

V is TRBV7-2 and J is TRBJ2-7; TRBD2 matches at 12 bases. The germline V gene encodes CDR1 SGHTA and CDR2 FQGNSA. V shed 5 bases and J 2 bases; nucleotides not matched to a gene: 16. This CDR3 has 19 residues. CDR3 sequence reads: CASSQGGASGRAWAYEQYF. DNA of the CDR3: TGTGCCAGCAGCCAGGGGGGGGCTAGCGGGAGGGCCTGGGCCTACGAGCAGTACTTC.

With respect to this clone: The same CDR3 is also encoded by other DNA sequences in this sample. The rearrangement links TRBV18 to TRBJ1-1, with a tentative D call TRBD1 (5 bases). The CDR3 is 13 amino acids. Deletions cut 2 bases from V and 3 bases from J, with 7 bases between. Per the germline V gene, CDR1 is KGHSH and CDR2 is LQKENI. The CDR3 DNA follows: TGTGCCAGCTCACCAGGCAGGGACACTGAAGCTTTCTTT. This encodes CASSPGRDTEAFF. Supplemented by reference TRBV18 and TRBJ1-1, the full variable domain reads NAGVMQNPRHLVRRRGQEARLRCSPMKGHSHVYWYRQLPEEGLKFMVYLQKENIIDESGMPKERFSAEFPKEGPSILRIQQVVRGDSAAYFCASSPGRDTEAFFGQGTRLTVV.